This T cell receptor beta chain was sequenced during a study of blood T cell repertoires in COVID-19. Study details: Researchers got acute and convalescent COVID-19 samples from the United States, Italy and Spain. PBMCs, B-cell-depleted T cells, or T cells were the source of the cDNA or gDNA that made up the material.

How the authors handled the data: Amplification from reference gene primers served as the basis for estimated nucleated cell counts. Method: immunoSEQ multiplex PCR; TCRdb's copy keeps in-frame clones and lacks some. V and J calls and clone size are given by that table; D and trimming were obtained from the DNA. This sample carries some 100,000 clones, roughly 76% of them seen once, and the ten largest clones take 8% to 13%. The germline CDR1 and CDR2 sequences are LGHDT and YNNKEL (reference sequence). The V gene lost 0 bases and the J gene lost 2 bases, with 12 bases spanning the gap. The CDR3 is 16 residues long.

This TCR was recovered from a human donor in a cohort sampled during active COVID-19. The specimen was peripheral blood. This chain uses TRBV3-1 (or the pseudogene TRBV3-2) with TRBJ2-3, with a weak D call TRBD2 (5 bases). CDR3 bases: TGTGCCAGCAGCCAAGAATGGGAGACTAACACAGATACGCAGTATTTT. Translated: CASSQEWETNTDTQYF.